The clone carrying this TCR beta chain was detected only a few times. One entry per CDR3 protein, called by TCRdb with MiXCR from the 5' RACE reads. The sample carries about 430,000 distinct CDR3 sequences, more than 20% recorded once. From germline, CDR1 is KGHSH and CDR2 LQKENI. Trimming took 3 bases from V and 6 from J; bases not matched to a gene: 6. This CDR3 is 16 amino acids long. The data derive from a study of T-cell memory formation after mild COVID-19. Sequencing used PBMCs or a T cell subset sorted from them (not recorded which). This clonotype was obtained from an adult woman who had mild COVID-19 (a few samples of this study predate the infection). Cell type and time point are not known. The V and J genes are TRBV18 and TRBJ2-3, with TRBD2 identical over 13 bases. The CDR3 region has the DNA TGTGCCAGCTCACCGGGGACTAGCGGGGCCTGGGATACGCAGTATTTT. This translates into CASSPGTSGAWDTQYF.